What follows are 13 T cell receptor beta chains derived from one specimen sequenced in a study of glioma-infiltrating T cells after dendritic cell vaccination. Stated time point: after dendritic cell vaccination, including at tumor progression/relapse. The repertoire was sequenced with immunoSEQ multiplex PCR; TCRdb's copy has only in-frame clones and lacks some. The sample shows fewer than 65,000 clones, approximately 90% of them seen only once. This specimen consisted of blood, obtained after dendritic cell vaccination. All receptors come from a human donor with glioblastoma.

The V and J genes are TRBV6-6 and TRBJ1-1, with 7 bases lining up with TRBD1. The CDR3 has 15 amino acids. Trimming removed 5 bases from V and 3 bases from J; junction bases left unmatched: 9. CDR1 and CDR2 (germline): MNHNY, SVGAGI (reference sequence). This CDR3 reads CASSNRQGMDTEAFF. DNA of the CDR3: TGTGCCAGCAGTAACAGACAGGGTATGGACACTGAAGCTTTCTTT.

The V gene is TRBV29-1, the J gene TRBJ1-2; D unclear. The CDR3 sequence is 12 residues long. The germline gives CDR1 SQVTM, CDR2 ANQGSEA. The germline V and J ends were trimmed by 4 bases and 1 base, with 7 bases remaining between them. Written as DNA, the CDR3 is TGCAGCGTTGTCAAACTTAACTATGGCTACACCTTC. It yields the protein CSVVKLNYGYTF. The entire variable domain, with the rest obtained from reference TRBV29-1 and TRBJ1-2, is as follows: SAVISQKPSRDICQRGTSLTIQCQVDSQVTMMFWYRQQPGQSLTLIATANQGSEATYESGFVIDKFPISRPNLTFSTLTVSNMSPEDSSIYLCSVVKLNYGYTFGSGTRLTVV.

This clone was seen just once. This chain links TRBV28 with TRBJ2-7; TRBD1 might be the D (6 bases). CDR1 is MDHEN, CDR2 SYDVKM, per germline. CDR3 length: 14 amino acids. The V gene lost 8 bases and the J gene lost 3 bases, with 17 bases spanning the gap. The CDR3 sequence: CASREPGQDYEQYF. In DNA form, the CDR3 reads TGTGCCAGCCGTGAGCCGGGACAAGACTACGAGCAGTACTTC.

The rearrangement joins TRBV2 to TRBJ2-1, with 9 bases that match TRBD2. Unmatched junction bases numbered 3, after V lost 8 bases and J lost 4 bases. The CDR3 extends over 13 amino acids. From germline, CDR1 is SNHLY and CDR2 FYNNEI. CDR3 loop: CASQRGAYNEQFF. In DNA, the CDR3 is TGTGCCAGCCAGCGGGGGGCATACAATGAGCAGTTCTTC.

This chain uses TRBV4-2 with TRBJ2-1; TRBD2 might be the D (5 bases). From germline, CDR1 is LGHNA and CDR2 YNFKEQ. V shed 3 bases and J shed 0 bases, with 15 bases lying between them. The CDR3 extends over 17 amino acids. The CDR3 is CASSHLTLTSSYNEQFF. The DNA of the CDR3 is TGTGCCAGCAGCCACCTGACGCTCACTAGCTCCTACAATGAGCAGTTCTTC.

This clone was counted a single time. The rearrangement joins TRBV29-1 to TRBJ2-3, with D tentatively TRBD2 (5 bases). The germline CDR1 and CDR2 sequences are SQVTM and ANQGSEA. The CDR3 contains 11 residues. The germline V and J ends were trimmed by 6 bases and 2 bases, with 6 bases remaining between them. CDR3 coding DNA: TGCAGCGTGGAGGACACAGATACGCAGTATTTT. This codes for CSVEDTDTQYF.

The chain couples TRBV28 to TRBJ1-5; TRBD1 is a possible D gene (5 bases). The V end lost 6 bases, the J end lost 0 bases, and 21 bases lay between the germline ends. CDR1 MDHEN and CDR2 SYDVKM come from the germline V gene. There are 18 residues in the CDR3. The CDR3 DNA reads as TGTGCCAGCAGACCCAAGGGCTTAGACAGTTTTAGCAATCAGCCCCAGCATTTT. Protein sequence: CASRPKGLDSFSNQPQHF.

The chain is built from TRBV18 and TRBJ1-1; 8 bases match TRBD1. The CDR3 covers 12 residues. CDR1 KGHSH and CDR2 LQKENI come from the germline V gene. Trimming removed 3 bases from V and 11 bases from J; junction bases left unmatched: 5. CDR3 in amino acids: CASSPDRGPAFF. In DNA form, the CDR3 reads TGTGCCAGCTCACCTGACAGGGGTCCGGCTTTCTTT.

V is TRBV2 and J is TRBJ2-1, with a tentative D call TRBD1 (5 bases). Between the trimmed V and J ends, which lost 7 bases and 0 bases, there was a span of 19 bases. The CDR3 has 17 residues. Germline loops: CDR1 SNHLY, CDR2 FYNNEI. For the CDR3, the DNA is TGTGCCAGCATGGTAACAGGTAGGGGAAGCTCCTACAATGAGCAGTTCTTC. Encoded protein: CASMVTGRGSSYNEQFF. The complete variable domain, with remaining parts taken from reference TRBV2 and TRBJ2-1, reads EPEVTQTPSHQVTQMGQEVILRCVPISNHLYFYWYRQILGQKVEFLVSFYNNEISEKSEIFDDQFSVERPDGSNFTLKIRSTKLEDSAMYFCASMVTGRGSSYNEQFFGPGTRLTVL.

This chain connects TRBV21-1 to TRBJ1-2; the D segment call TRBD1 is taken from the table without a DNA check. TRBV21-1 constitutes a pseudogene. CDR3 length equals 18 residues. The CDR3 bases are TGTGCCAGCAGCAAAGAGGCAGGTGGAGGGACAGGGGTCCGTTTAGGCACCTTC. This codes for CASSKEAGGGTGVRLGTF.

The CDR3 here is CASSSTGTSYGYTF. CDR3 nucleotides: TGTGCCAGCAGCTCCACAGGGACCTCTTATGGCTACACCTTC. The rearrangement uses TRBV13 and TRBJ1-2, with D tentatively TRBD1 (6 bases). The germline gives CDR1 PRHDT, CDR2 FYEKMQ (reference sequence). This CDR3 spans 14 amino acids. The V end lost 4 bases, the J end lost 5 bases, and 14 bases lay between the germline ends.

The chain carries TRBV30 and TRBJ2-7, with 9 nucleotides matching TRBD1. V was clipped by 4 bases and J by 6 bases; unmatched bases: 7. From germline, CDR1 is GTSNPN and CDR2 SVGIG (reference sequence). The CDR3 runs to 13 residues. CDR3 residues: CAWTGTGFAEQYF. CDR3 nucleotide sequence: TGTGCCTGGACCGGGACAGGGTTCGCCGAGCAGTACTTC.

The chain employs TRBV19 and TRBJ1-5; D not resolved. The length of the CDR3 is 15 residues. Trimming stripped 10 bases from V and 1 base from J, with 17 bases between. Germline V lookup: CDR1 LNHDA, CDR2 SQIVND (reference sequence). In nucleotides, the CDR3 is TGTGCCACTAACGACCTCGGGAGGAGCAATCAGCCCCAGCATTTT. It is translated as CATNDLGRSNQPQHF. The full variable domain, rest sourced from reference TRBV19 and TRBJ1-5, is DGGITQSPKYLFRKEGQNVTLSCEQNLNHDAMYWYRQDPGQGLRLIYYSQIVNDFQKGDIAEGYSVSREKKESFPLTVTSAQKNPTAFYLCATNDLGRSNQPQHFGDGTRLSIL.